One and the same sample provided the 5 T cell receptor beta chains below, sequenced in a study of human T cells and chemical hapten exposure. Someone pulled total RNA out of unfractionated whole blood. TCRdb itself ran the 5' RACE reads through MiXCR, one entry per CDR3 protein. Counted here are 130,000 or so distinct CDR3 sequences, around 4.4% occurring once; the ten biggest clones make up around 1.4%. Receptor source: a female donor in good health.

V gene TRBV20-1 combines with J gene TRBJ2-7, with 8 nucleotides matching TRBD1. The germline CDR1 and CDR2 sequences are DFQATT and SNEGSKA (reference sequence). The CDR3 totals 13 residues. After removal of 2 bases from V and 6 bases from J, the junction contained 6 bases not matched to a gene. Written as DNA, the CDR3 is TGCAGTGCTAGATGCGACAGGGGATTCGAGCAGTACTTC. It specifies CSARCDRGFEQYF.

The table lists this clonotype with many counts. V is TRBV2 and J is TRBJ1-5; D gene uncertain. Germline assignment: CDR1 SNHLY and CDR2 FYNNEI. V shed 0 bases and J shed 13 bases, with 10 bases lying between them. There are 12 residues in the CDR3. The CDR3: CASSEAPPIQHF. CDR3 DNA sequence: TGTGCCAGCAGTGAAGCGCCCCCGATTCAGCATTTT.

In this sample, this clonotype turned up many times. CDR3 nucleotides: TGTGCCAGCAGCTCTCCGGGACTAGCGGGGGTGCGGGCTAGCACAGATACGCAGTATTTT. It encodes CASSSPGLAGVRASTDTQYF. This chain links TRBV7-9 with TRBJ2-3, with 14 bases that match TRBD2. Germline V CDR1 and CDR2: SEHNR, FQNEAQ (reference sequence). The CDR3 contains 20 residues. V trimming: 4 bases; J trimming: 0 bases; junction bases outside the gene matches: 12.

This clonotype was seen a few times. This chain joins TRBV29-1 and TRBJ2-5; 7 bases map to TRBD1. CDR1 is SQVTM and CDR2 is ANQGSEA in the germline V gene. With V trimmed by 4 bases and J by 2 bases, 1 base remained unmatched. The CDR3 consists of 12 residues. CDR3 protein: CSVGTGQETQYF. For the CDR3, the DNA is TGCAGCGTTGGGACAGGACAAGAGACCCAGTACTTC.

This clonotype came up many times. The rearrangement links TRBV2 to TRBJ1-2; no clear D. Trimming pared 1 base from V and 8 bases from J, leaving 17 bases between. The CDR3 spans 15 residues. Germline loops: CDR1 SNHLY, CDR2 FYNNEI. CDR3 nucleotides: TGTGCCAGCAGTGAAGAAGGACTGCCCAGTCCCGGCTACACCTTC. This encodes CASSEEGLPSPGYTF.